The 12 T cell receptor beta chains presented below share a single source sample, sequenced in a study of human T cells and chemical hapten exposure. Time point indicated: pre-sensitization, week 0. Treatment here: therapeutic diphenylcyclopropenone sensitization with weekly scalp DPC. TCRdb recomputed calls from the RACE reads with MiXCR, one row per CDR3 protein. The repertoire includes 90,000 or so distinct CDR3 sequences, 8.5% to 9% of them detected once, and 2.5% to 3% sits in the top ten. The sequencing used whole blood, collected in connection with sensitization to the hapten diphenylcyclopropenone (DPC). Receptor source: a man aged 35 to 55 with alopecia areata. Some clones in this sample may be carry-over from other donors' samples.

The rearrangement joins TRBV4-1 to TRBJ2-1; a weak D match, TRBD2 (5 bases). Between the trimmed V and J ends, which lost 5 bases and 13 bases, there was a span of 15 bases. This CDR3 is built from 12 residues. Germline CDR1 is MGHRA and CDR2 is YSYEKL. DNA for the CDR3: TGCGCCAGCAGCGAGGGTCCCCTACTCCAGTTCTTC. Translation: CASSEGPLLQFF.

This clonotype was counted many times. The chain employs TRBV6-1 and TRBJ2-3, with D tentatively TRBD1 (6 bases). The CDR3 covers 15 residues. V lost 4 bases, J lost 3 bases, and 14 bases lay in between. Germline V lookup: CDR1 MNHNS, CDR2 SASEGT. The CDR3 sequence is CASSVDFTGTDTQYF. The CDR3 region has the DNA TGTGCCAGCAGTGTCGACTTTACAGGGACAGATACGCAGTATTTT.

This chain links TRBV18 with TRBJ2-3, with D hard to call. This CDR3 spans 11 amino acids. V lost 8 bases to trimming and J lost 6 bases, with 9 bases between them. Looked up from germline, CDR1 is KGHSH and CDR2 is LQKENI. The CDR3 region has the DNA TGTGCCAGCCTCCAGGCGGATACGCAGTATTTT. It specifies CASLQADTQYF.

The CDR3 reads CSARGANEKLFF. For the CDR3, the DNA is TGCAGTGCCCGAGGGGCTAATGAAAAACTGTTTTTT. The chain is built from TRBV20-1 and TRBJ1-4; maybe TRBD1 (5 bases). The V and J ends lost 6 bases and 3 bases respectively, with 8 bases between them. This CDR3 is built from 12 residues. The germline CDR1 and CDR2 sequences are DFQATT and SNEGSKA (reference sequence).

About this clonotype: At one of its ends the junction is not consistent with the germline gene, which may arise from a read error. The chain joins TRBV29-1 to TRBJ1-6; D is unclear. This CDR3 is 12 amino acids long. Germline lookup yields CDR1 SQVTM and CDR2 ANQGSEA. The CDR3 reads CSVESGDRRIYF. CDR3 coding DNA: TGCAGCGTTGAGAGCGGGGATCGGAGGATCTACTTT.

The chain is built from TRBV7-3 and TRBJ2-3; TRBD1 aligns across 8 bases. CDR3 length: 12 amino acids. In germline, CDR1 is SGHTA, CDR2 FQGTGA. Trimming cost V 4 bases and J 6 bases; bases outside gene matches: 0. The CDR3 here is CASSYRGDTQYF. CDR3 DNA: TGTGCCAGCAGCTACAGGGGGGATACGCAGTATTTT.

This clonotype was counted between two and nine times. This chain uses TRBV6-2 or TRBV6-3 with TRBJ2-3; 7 nucleotides line up with TRBD2. In germline, CDR1 is MNHEY, CDR2 SVGEGT. There are 14 residues in the CDR3. The V and J ends lost 4 bases and 4 bases, in that order; junction bases with no gene match: 5. The CDR3 sequence is CASSSGREPDTQYF. The CDR3 bases are TGTGCCAGCAGTTCAGGGCGGGAGCCAGATACGCAGTATTTT.

This chain joins TRBV20-1 and TRBJ2-7; TRBD1 matches 8 bases. Germline-derived CDR1 and CDR2 are DFQATT and SNEGSKA (reference sequence). V lost 6 bases, J lost 5 bases, and 12 bases stayed unmatched. This CDR3 is 14 amino acids long. The CDR3 spells CSATHRGDRDEQYF. CDR3 nucleotides: TGCAGTGCAACACACAGGGGGGATAGGGACGAGCAGTACTTC.

There are a few counts of this clonotype. The DNA of the CDR3 is TGCGCCAGCAGCCAAGGAACCGCATTTAGCTCTGGGGCCAACGTCCTGACTTTC. Its protein is CASSQGTAFSSGANVLTF. V gene TRBV4-3 combines with J gene TRBJ2-6; D is unresolved. This CDR3 has 18 residues. Germline CDR1 LGHNA, CDR2 YSLEER. V shed 1 base and J shed 0 bases, with 13 bases lying between them.

This clonotype was counted only a few times. V is TRBV28 and J is TRBJ2-7; D tentatively reads TRBD1 or TRBD2 (5 bases each). CDR3 size: 13 residues. Germline CDR1 reads MDHEN; CDR2 reads SYDVKM. V dropped 5 bases and J dropped 3 bases, with 11 bases sitting between them. The DNA for the CDR3 is TGTGCCAGCAGTGGGGGACCTATCTACGAGCAGTACTTC. Protein product: CASSGGPIYEQYF.

There are many counts of this clonotype. The chain uses TRBV7-9 and TRBJ2-1; 7 bases agree with TRBD1. This CDR3 region has 15 residues. Germline V lookup: CDR1 SEHNR, CDR2 FQNEAQ (reference sequence). The junction had 4 bases not matched to a gene; V was cut back by 2 bases and J by 3 bases. CDR3 in DNA: TGTGCCAGCAGCTTAAGGACAGGCAGCTACAATGAGCAGTTCTTC. This sequence encodes CASSLRTGSYNEQFF.

This clonotype showed up many times. The V call is TRBV24-1, the J call TRBJ1-4; 7 positions match TRBD1. The germline gives CDR1 KGHDR, CDR2 SFDVKD. The V gene end was trimmed by 6 bases and the J gene end by 0 bases; junction bases not matched to a gene: 3. The CDR3 consists of 15 residues. As DNA, the CDR3 is TGTGCCACCAGTCTTGGACAGGCAACTAATGAAAAACTGTTTTTT. It translates to CATSLGQATNEKLFF.